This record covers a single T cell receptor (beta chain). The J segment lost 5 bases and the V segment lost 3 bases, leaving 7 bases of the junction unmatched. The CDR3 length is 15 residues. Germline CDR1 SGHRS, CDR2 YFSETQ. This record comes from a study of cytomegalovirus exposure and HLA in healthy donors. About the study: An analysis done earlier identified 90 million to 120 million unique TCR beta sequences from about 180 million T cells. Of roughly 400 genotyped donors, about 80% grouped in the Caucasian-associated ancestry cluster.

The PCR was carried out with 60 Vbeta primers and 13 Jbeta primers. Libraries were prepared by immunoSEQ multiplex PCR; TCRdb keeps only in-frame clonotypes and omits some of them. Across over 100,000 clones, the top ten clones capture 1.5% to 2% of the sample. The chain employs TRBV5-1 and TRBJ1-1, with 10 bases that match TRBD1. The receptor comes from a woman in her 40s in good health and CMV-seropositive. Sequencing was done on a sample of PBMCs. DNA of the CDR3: TGCGCCAGCAGCTCGGAGACAGGGGGCGCGACTGAAGCTTTCTTT. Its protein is CASSSETGGATEAFF.